The 3 T cell receptor beta chains given below trace back to one sample, sequenced in a study of blood T cell repertoires in COVID-19. The method was immunoSEQ multiplex PCR; TCRdb's version includes in-frame clones alone and lacks a portion of them. The sample includes roughly 73,000 clones, around 74% seen only once; the top ten take approximately 21%. The material sequenced was peripheral blood. Receptor source: a man in his sixties or seventies with acute or convalescent COVID-19.

This clone was counted at least ten times. The chain carries TRBV11-2 and TRBJ2-7; 8 positions agree with TRBD1. V lost 6 bases, J lost 0 bases, and 1 base stayed unmatched. The CDR3 runs to 13 residues. From germline, CDR1 is SGHAT and CDR2 FQNNGV. The CDR3 here is CASRGTGSYEQYF. CDR3 nucleotides: TGTGCCAGCAGGGGGACAGGCTCCTACGAGCAGTACTTC. The entire variable domain, with the rest obtained from reference TRBV11-2 and TRBJ2-7, is as follows: EAGVAQSPRYKIIEKRQSVAFWCNPISGHATLYWYQQILGQGPKLLIQFQNNGVVDDSQLPKDRFSAERLKGVDSTLKIQPAKLEDSAVYLCASRGTGSYEQYFGPGTRLTVT.

The rearrangement links TRBV3-1 (or the pseudogene TRBV3-2) to TRBJ2-4; D is perhaps TRBD2 (5 bases). The CDR3 is 12 residues long. Per germline, CDR1 LGHDT and CDR2 YNNKEL (reference sequence). V was clipped by 2 bases and J by 13 bases, with 12 bases between them. The CDR3 DNA reads as TGTGCCAGCAGCCAAATTGGGGAGAGCCAGTACTTC. This translates into CASSQIGESQYF.

The chain couples TRBV7-9 to TRBJ2-3; tentatively, D is TRBD2 (6 bases). Trimming took off 6 bases at V and 5 bases at J, with 15 bases between the two ends. Germline CDR1 reads SEHNR; CDR2 reads FQNEAQ (reference sequence). The CDR3 spans 14 residues. This CDR3 reads CASSPGRDGDTQYF. For the CDR3, the DNA is TGTGCCAGCAGTCCTGGGCGGGACGGAGATACGCAGTATTTT. The full variable domain, with the rest looked up from reference TRBV7-9 and TRBJ2-3, is DTGVSQNPRHKITKRGQNVTFRCDPISEHNRLYWYRQTLGQGPEFLTYFQNEAQLEKSRLLSDRFSAERPKGSFSTLEIQRTEQGDSAMYLCASSPGRDGDTQYFGPGTRLTVL.